These T cell receptor beta chains were read from a single sample in a study of cytomegalovirus exposure and HLA in healthy donors. Produced via immunoSEQ multiplex PCR; TCRdb's table is partial and in-frame only. The sample lists around 150,000 clones, 89% occurring once. Sequencing input: PBMCs. The source of these receptors is a man aged 18 to 29 in good health and CMV-seropositive. Both conserved end residues are part of each CDR3. The order of the fields is D gene, V gene, clone size, J gene, CDR3 protein, CDR3 DNA. A D gene is named only where the DNA matches it firmly. A clone size is listed for some rows: how often the clone was seen (once, few, many), or a class if it is expanded.

d_gene: -; v_gene: TRBV9; abundance: -; j_gene: TRBJ2-7; CDR3aa: CASPVVRGDSSYEQYF; CDR3nt: TGTGCCAGCCCAGTTGTTCGGGGAGATTCGTCCTACGAGCAGTACTTC
d_gene: -; v_gene: TRBV7-9; abundance: -; j_gene: TRBJ1-1; CDR3aa: CATYRAPNTEAFF; CDR3nt: TGTGCCACGTACAGGGCGCCGAACACTGAAGCTTTCTTT
d_gene: TRBD1; v_gene: TRBV2; abundance: -; j_gene: TRBJ1-1; CDR3aa: CASSEAVAGTGESTEAFF; CDR3nt: TGTGCCAGCAGTGAAGCAGTCGCCGGGACAGGGGAGTCCACTGAAGCTTTCTTT
d_gene: TRBD1; v_gene: TRBV13; abundance: few; j_gene: TRBJ2-7; CDR3aa: CASSLDRGLYEQYF; CDR3nt: TGTGCCAGCAGCTTAGACAGGGGGCTGTACGAGCAGTACTTC
d_gene: TRBD2; v_gene: TRBV27; abundance: many; j_gene: TRBJ2-2; CDR3aa: CASSLRREGLTGELFF; CDR3nt: TGTGCCAGCAGTTTAAGGCGGGAGGGCCTCACCGGGGAGCTGTTTTTT
d_gene: -; v_gene: TRBV28; abundance: -; j_gene: TRBJ1-1; CDR3aa: CASSRGGNTEAFF; CDR3nt: TGTGCCAGCAGCCGGGGGGGGAACACTGAAGCTTTCTTT
d_gene: TRBD2; v_gene: TRBV28; abundance: once; j_gene: TRBJ2-1; CDR3aa: CASSLGGWEGRNEQFF; CDR3nt: TGTGCCAGCAGTTTAGGTGGATGGGAGGGGCGGAATGAGCAGTTCTTC
d_gene: -; v_gene: TRBV6-6; abundance: -; j_gene: TRBJ2-1; CDR3aa: CASSRGGAGADNEQFF; CDR3nt: TGTGCCAGCAGCAGGGGAGGGGCGGGAGCCGACAATGAGCAGTTCTTC
d_gene: -; v_gene: TRBV6-1; abundance: -; j_gene: TRBJ2-1; CDR3aa: CASSETGRGWKNEQFF; CDR3nt: TGTGCCAGCAGTGAAACCGGGAGAGGGTGGAAAAATGAGCAGTTCTTC
d_gene: -; v_gene: TRBV15; abundance: -; j_gene: TRBJ1-2; CDR3aa: CATSKKTGQNYGYTF; CDR3nt: TGTGCCACCAGCAAAAAAACGGGTCAAAACTATGGCTACACCTTC
d_gene: TRBD1; v_gene: TRBV4-1; abundance: few; j_gene: TRBJ2-1; CDR3aa: CASSQDGQGYNEQFF; CDR3nt: TGCGCCAGCAGCCAAGATGGACAGGGCTACAATGAGCAGTTCTTC
d_gene: -; v_gene: TRBV5-1; abundance: -; j_gene: TRBJ2-3; CDR3aa: CASSLERIPTDTQYF; CDR3nt: TGCGCCAGCAGCTTGGAGAGAATTCCCACAGATACGCAGTATTTT